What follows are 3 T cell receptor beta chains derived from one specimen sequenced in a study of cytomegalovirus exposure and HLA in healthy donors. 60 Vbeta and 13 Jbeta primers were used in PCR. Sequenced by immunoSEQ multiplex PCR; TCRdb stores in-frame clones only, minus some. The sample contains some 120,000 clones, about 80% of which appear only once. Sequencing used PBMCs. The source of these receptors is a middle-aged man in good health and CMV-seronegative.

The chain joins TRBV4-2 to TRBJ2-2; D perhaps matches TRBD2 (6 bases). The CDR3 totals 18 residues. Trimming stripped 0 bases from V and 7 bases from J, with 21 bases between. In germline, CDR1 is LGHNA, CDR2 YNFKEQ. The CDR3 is CASSQDFPGSFSSGELFF. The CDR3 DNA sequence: TGTGCCAGCAGCCAAGATTTTCCCGGGAGCTTCAGTAGCGGGGAGCTGTTTTTT.

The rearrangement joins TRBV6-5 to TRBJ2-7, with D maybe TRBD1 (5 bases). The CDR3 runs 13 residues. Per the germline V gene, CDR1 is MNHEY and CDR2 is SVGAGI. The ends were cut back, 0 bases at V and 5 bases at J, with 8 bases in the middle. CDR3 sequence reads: CASSYSGRDEQYF. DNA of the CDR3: TGTGCCAGCAGTTACTCTGGCAGGGACGAGCAGTACTTC.

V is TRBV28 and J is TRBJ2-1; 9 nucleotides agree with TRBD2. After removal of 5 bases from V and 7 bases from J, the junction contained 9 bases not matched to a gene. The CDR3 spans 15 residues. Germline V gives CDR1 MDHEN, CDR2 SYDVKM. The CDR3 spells CASSLGASGINEQFF. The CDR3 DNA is TGTGCCAGCAGTCTTGGGGCTAGCGGGATTAATGAGCAGTTCTTC.